What follows are 5 T cell receptor beta chains derived from one specimen sequenced in a study of T cell repertoires in cytomegalovirus infection. TCRdb reprocessed the reads with MiXCR, giving one entry per CDR3 protein. The repertoire has under 350,000 distinct CDR3 sequences, more than 8% of them found once; the top ten carry roughly 4%. Sequencing was done on a sample of PBMCs. Every receptor here comes from a human donor in good health (CMV status not recorded). Some clones in this sample may be carry-over from other donors' samples.

In this sample, this clonotype turned up a few times. This chain connects TRBV10-3 to TRBJ2-7; the D is unclear. Germline V gives CDR1 ENHRY, CDR2 SYGVKD. The ends were cut back, 4 bases at V and 5 bases at J, with 9 bases in the middle. This CDR3 has 12 residues. CDR3 sequence: CAISVGLDEQYF. The CDR3, as DNA: TGTGCCATCAGTGTAGGATTGGACGAGCAGTACTTC.

This clonotype was counted ten times or more. V usage is TRBV18 and J usage is TRBJ2-6, with unresolved D. The length of the CDR3 is 14 residues. The germline V gene has CDR1 KGHSH and CDR2 LQKENI. Trimming cost V 5 bases and J 0 bases, with 5 bases left between them. The CDR3 DNA reads as TGTGCCAGCTCAGTCAGCTCTGGGGCCAACGTCCTGACTTTC. Residues: CASSVSSGANVLTF.

The sample holds many counts of this clonotype. The J gene is TRBJ2-3, the V gene TRBV7-8; D is possibly TRBD2 (5 bases). This CDR3 has 13 amino acids. Germline V gene data show CDR1 as SGHVS and CDR2 as FQNEAQ. V shed 7 bases and J shed 5 bases, with 13 bases lying between them. The CDR3 region has the DNA TGTGCCAGCACTCAACCGAGGGTAGATACGCAGTATTTT. Encoded protein: CASTQPRVDTQYF.

The rearrangement uses TRBV19 and TRBJ2-7, with TRBD1 as a possible D gene (5 bases). The CDR3 spans 14 residues. The germline V gene encodes CDR1 LNHDA and CDR2 SQIVND (reference sequence). V was pared by 5 bases and J by 1 base, with 12 bases between. The CDR3: CASSAGYGSYEQYF. The DNA for the CDR3 is TGTGCCAGTAGTGCAGGGTACGGGTCCTACGAGCAGTACTTC. The full variable domain, with the rest looked up from reference TRBV19 and TRBJ2-7, is DGGITQSPKYLFRKEGQNVTLSCEQNLNHDAMYWYRQDPGQGLRLIYYSQIVNDFQKGDIAEGYSVSREKKESFPLTVTSAQKNPTAFYLCASSAGYGSYEQYFGPGTRLTVT.

This clonotype has at least ten counts. The rearrangement uses TRBV7-2 and TRBJ2-2, with 11 bases matching TRBD1. The CDR3 length is 16 residues. Unmatched junction bases numbered 10, after V lost 5 bases and J lost 8 bases. Germline CDR1 and CDR2: SGHTA and FQGNSA. CDR3: CASSGQGARPVGELFF. The CDR3 region has the DNA TGTGCCAGCAGCGGACAGGGGGCTAGGCCGGTAGGGGAGCTGTTTTTT.